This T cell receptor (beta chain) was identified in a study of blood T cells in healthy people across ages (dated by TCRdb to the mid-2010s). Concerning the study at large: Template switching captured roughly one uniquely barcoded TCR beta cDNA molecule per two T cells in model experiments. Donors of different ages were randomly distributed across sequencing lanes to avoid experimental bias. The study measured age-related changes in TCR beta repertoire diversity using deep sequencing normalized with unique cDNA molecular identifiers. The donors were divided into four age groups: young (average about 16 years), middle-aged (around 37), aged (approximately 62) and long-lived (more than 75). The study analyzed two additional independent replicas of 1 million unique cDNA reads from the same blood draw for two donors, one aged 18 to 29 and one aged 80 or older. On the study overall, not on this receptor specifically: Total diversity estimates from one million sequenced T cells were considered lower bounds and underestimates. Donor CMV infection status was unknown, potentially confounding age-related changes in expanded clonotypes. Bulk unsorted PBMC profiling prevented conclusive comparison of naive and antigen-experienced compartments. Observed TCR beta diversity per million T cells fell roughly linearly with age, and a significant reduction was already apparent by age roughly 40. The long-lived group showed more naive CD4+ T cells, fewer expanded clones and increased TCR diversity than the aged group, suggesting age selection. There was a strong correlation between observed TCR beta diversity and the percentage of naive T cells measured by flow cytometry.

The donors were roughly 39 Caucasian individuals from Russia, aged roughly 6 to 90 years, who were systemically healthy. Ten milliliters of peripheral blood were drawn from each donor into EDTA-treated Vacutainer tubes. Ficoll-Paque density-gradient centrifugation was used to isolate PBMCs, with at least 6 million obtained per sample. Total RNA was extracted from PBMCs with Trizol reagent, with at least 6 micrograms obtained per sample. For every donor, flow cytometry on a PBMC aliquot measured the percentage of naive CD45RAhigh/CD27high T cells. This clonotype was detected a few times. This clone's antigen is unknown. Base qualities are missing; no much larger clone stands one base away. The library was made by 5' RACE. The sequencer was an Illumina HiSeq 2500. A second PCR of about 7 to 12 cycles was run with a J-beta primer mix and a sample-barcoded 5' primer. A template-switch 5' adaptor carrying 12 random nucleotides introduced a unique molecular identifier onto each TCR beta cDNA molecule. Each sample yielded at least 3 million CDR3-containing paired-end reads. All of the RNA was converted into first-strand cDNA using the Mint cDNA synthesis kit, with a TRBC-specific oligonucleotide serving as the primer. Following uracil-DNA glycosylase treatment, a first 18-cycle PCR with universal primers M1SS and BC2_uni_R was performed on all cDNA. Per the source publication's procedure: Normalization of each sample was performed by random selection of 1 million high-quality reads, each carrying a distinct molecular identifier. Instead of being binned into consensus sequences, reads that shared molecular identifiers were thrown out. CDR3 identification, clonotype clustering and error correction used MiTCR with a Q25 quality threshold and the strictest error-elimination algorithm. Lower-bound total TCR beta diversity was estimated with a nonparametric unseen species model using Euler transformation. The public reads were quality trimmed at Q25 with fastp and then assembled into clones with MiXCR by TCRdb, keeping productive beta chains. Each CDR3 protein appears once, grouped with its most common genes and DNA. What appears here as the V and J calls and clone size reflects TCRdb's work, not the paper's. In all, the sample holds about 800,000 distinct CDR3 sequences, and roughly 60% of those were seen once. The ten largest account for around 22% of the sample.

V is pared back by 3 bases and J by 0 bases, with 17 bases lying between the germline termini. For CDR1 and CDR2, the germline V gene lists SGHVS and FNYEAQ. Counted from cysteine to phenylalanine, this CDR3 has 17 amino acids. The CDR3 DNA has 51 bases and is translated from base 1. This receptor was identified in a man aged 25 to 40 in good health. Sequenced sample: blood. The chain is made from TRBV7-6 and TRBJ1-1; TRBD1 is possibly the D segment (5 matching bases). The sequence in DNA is TGTGCCAGCAGCTTTCGGCAGGGCCGTGTCATGAACACTGAAGCTTTCTTT. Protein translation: CASSFRQGRVMNTEAFF.